This TCR beta chain was captured in a study of HIV-infected patients and healthy controls. Whole-study results and caveats: Healthy controls carried many MAIT alpha-chain CDR3s, while HIV+ repertoires had few.

Germline V gives CDR1 LNHDA, CDR2 SQIVND (reference sequence). Trimming removed 11 bases at V and 6 bases at J, with 16 bases between. There are 12 residues in the CDR3. cDNA was made from 400 to 500 ng RNA using alpha and beta constant primers. Separate chain-specific third strand synthesis with multiplexing indices produced the alpha and beta libraries. A single record per CDR3 protein comes from TCRdb applying MiXCR to the 5' RACE reads. The data show about 8,300 distinct CDR3 sequences, 10% seen once. This clonotype was counted at least ten times. The antigen is not known. The repertoire came from unfractionated whole blood and reflected all unsorted peripheral T cells.

The TCR comes from an adult with HIV infection. V gene TRBV19 combines with J gene TRBJ1-2, with D hard to call. The sequencing used blood, collected before antiretroviral therapy. The CDR3 loop reads CAGPRREDGYTF. In DNA, the CDR3 is TGTGCCGGTCCCAGGAGAGAGGATGGCTACACCTTC.